This T cell receptor (beta chain) was retrieved from a study of blood T cell repertoires in COVID-19. Study summary: Samples taken during acute and convalescent COVID-19 were collected in the United States, Italy and Spain. T cells, B-cell-depleted T cells, or PBMCs supplied cDNA or gDNA.

Original handling: Reference gene primer amplification gave estimated nucleated cell counts. This table comes from immunoSEQ multiplex PCR, and its TCRdb copy is limited to in-frame clones, with some not included. The V and J calls and clone size come from that table; D and trimming were worked out from the DNA. The table records about 300,000 clones, under 90% of them present only once. This clone was seen a handful of times. The length of the CDR3 is 12 residues. V was shortened by 3 bases and J by 7 bases, with 7 bases between the two germline ends. CDR1 is SGDLS and CDR2 is YYNGEE in the germline V gene.

The rearrangement uses TRBV9 and TRBJ2-2; D call uncertain. The clonotype was recovered from a woman aged 50 to 60 who had recovered from COVID-19. Sequenced: peripheral blood. In DNA, the CDR3 is TGTGCCAGCAGCGCCAGTGGCGGGGAGCTGTTTTTT. Amino acids: CASSASGGELFF.